Below, 31 T cell receptor beta chains from the same sample are listed, as sequenced in a study of T cell repertoires in cytomegalovirus infection. One entry per CDR3 protein, called by TCRdb with MiXCR from the reads. The sample contains roughly 250,000 distinct CDR3 sequences, over 9% of which appear only once. The specimen was PBMCs. These receptors came from a human donor in good health (CMV status not recorded). Some clones in this sample may be carry-over from other donors' samples.

This clonotype was detected ten times or more. This chain uses TRBV7-2 with TRBJ2-7, with TRBD2 identical over 13 bases. The CDR3 length is 16 residues. The V gene's germline CDR1 is SGHTA and CDR2 FQGNSA. V lost 4 bases, J lost 6 bases, and 9 bases stayed unmatched. CDR3 sequence (DNA): TGTGCCAGCAGCTCGGGACTAGCGGGGACCCTCGGCGAGCAGTACTTC. As protein: CASSSGLAGTLGEQYF.

The J gene is TRBJ2-3, the V gene TRBV5-1; no clear D. Trimming removed 6 bases from V and 2 bases from J, with 16 bases in between. The germline gives CDR1 SGHRS, CDR2 YFSETQ. The CDR3 loop spans 15 amino acids. Here the CDR3 reads CASTPGLGFTDTQYF. In DNA form, the CDR3 reads TGCGCCAGCACCCCCGGCCTAGGGTTCACAGATACGCAGTATTTT.

The gene calls are TRBV4-3 and TRBJ1-6, with D possibly matching TRBD1 (5 bases). CDR3 length equals 16 residues. The germline V and J ends were trimmed by 3 bases and 10 bases, with 19 bases remaining between them. Germline CDR1 and CDR2: LGHNA and YSLEER. CDR3 amino acids: CASSHWGDYPESPLHF. The CDR3 DNA reads TGCGCCAGCAGCCATTGGGGCGATTACCCGGAGTCACCCCTCCACTTT.

In its sample, this clonotype was seen many times. The rearrangement joins TRBV28 to TRBJ1-1; perhaps TRBD1 as D (5 bases). Germline CDR1 MDHEN, CDR2 SYDVKM. The CDR3 is 13 amino acids. V lost 5 bases and J 5 bases, leaving 12 bases between the germline ends. The CDR3 spells CASSRDSLTEAFF. CDR3 bases: TGTGCCAGCAGTCGAGACAGCCTGACTGAAGCTTTCTTT.

This clonotype has only a few counts. The rearrangement joins TRBV2 to TRBJ1-1; no clear D gene. CDR1 SNHLY and CDR2 FYNNEI come from the germline V gene. Between the trimmed V and J ends, which lost 3 bases and 2 bases, there was a span of 10 bases. This CDR3 region has 14 residues. This chain's CDR3 is CASSDEYLNTEAFF. The CDR3 nucleotides read TGTGCCAGCAGTGATGAATATTTAAACACTGAAGCTTTCTTT.

This clonotype was counted a few times. V gene TRBV6-2 or TRBV6-3 combines with J gene TRBJ2-1; 7 bases fit TRBD2. Germline-derived CDR1 and CDR2 are MNHEY and SVGEGT. Losses at the gene ends were 5 bases for V and 4 bases for J; bases not matched to a gene: 14. The CDR3 runs to 17 residues. In DNA form, the CDR3 reads TGTGCCAGCAGTGACGCCTCTAGCGGTAATCCTTACAATGAGCAGTTCTTC. This codes for CASSDASSGNPYNEQFF.

This clonotype was counted a few times. This rearrangement joins TRBV2 to TRBJ2-5; 7 bases line up with TRBD2. Germline V gives CDR1 SNHLY, CDR2 FYNNEI. After removal of 6 bases from V and 1 base from J, the junction contained 5 bases not matched to a gene. This CDR3 has 14 residues. The CDR3 sequence: CASRRGGTQETQYF. The CDR3 bases are TGTGCCAGCAGAAGGGGAGGGACCCAAGAGACCCAGTACTTC.

Comment on this clonotype: One base away lies a much larger clone, so this may be a sequencing read error. The J gene is TRBJ2-1, the V gene TRBV11-2; D ambiguous. V shed 5 bases and J shed 4 bases, with 18 bases lying between them. The V gene's germline CDR1 is SGHAT and CDR2 FQNNGV. The CDR3 has 16 amino acids. CDR3 bases: TGTGCCAGCAGCACCCTTGGGTGCACCTTTTACAATGAGCAGTTCTTC. Amino acids: CASSTLGCTFYNEQFF. Variable domain in full (rest from reference TRBV11-2 and TRBJ2-1): EAGVAQSPRYKIIEKRQSVAFWCNPISGHATLYWYQQILGQGPKLLIQFQNNGVVDDSQLPKDRFSAERLKGVDSTLKIQPAKLEDSAVYLCASSTLGCTFYNEQFFGPGTRLTVL.

This clonotype was picked up many times. The chain links TRBV11-2 to TRBJ1-1; D remains ambiguous. The germline V gene has CDR1 SGHAT and CDR2 FQNNGV. V was trimmed by 2 bases and J by 2 bases, leaving 6 bases between them. This CDR3 is built from 13 residues. The CDR3 loop is CASSLSENTEAFF. CDR3 coding DNA: TGTGCCAGCAGCTTAAGTGAAAACACTGAAGCTTTCTTT.

In its sample, this clonotype was seen a few times. The chain combines TRBV6-2 or TRBV6-3 with TRBJ2-7; a weak D match, TRBD1 (6 bases). Germline V gene lookup returns CDR1 MNHEY and CDR2 SVGEGT. V lost 6 bases and J 5 bases, leaving 17 bases between the germline ends. The CDR3 is 14 amino acids. CDR3 sequence: CASRPLGAGDEQYF. The CDR3 DNA follows: TGTGCCAGCAGACCTCTCGGGGCAGGGGACGAGCAGTACTTC.

This clonotype was seen ten or more times. The rearrangement links TRBV7-9 to TRBJ1-2; 7 bases agree with TRBD1. The junction had 8 bases not matched to a gene; V was cut back by 5 bases and J by 8 bases. Germline CDR1 SEHNR, CDR2 FQNEAQ (reference sequence). The CDR3 extends over 13 amino acids. CDR3 coding DNA: TGTGCCAGCAGCCTAGGGACAGCTCGGGGCTACACCTTC. It codes for CASSLGTARGYTF.

The chain joins TRBV12-3 or TRBV12-4 to TRBJ2-1, with a weak D call TRBD2 (5 bases). The V end was cut by 6 bases, the J end by 4 bases, with 16 bases between. The CDR3 consists of 15 residues. The CDR3 reads CASSPRGGDYNEQFF. CDR3 bases: TGTGCCAGCAGCCCCCGGGGTGGGGATTACAATGAGCAGTTCTTC.

This clonotype showed up many times. The rearrangement uses TRBV7-2 and TRBJ2-3, with D tentatively TRBD1 (5 bases). The CDR3 has 15 residues. Germline CDR1 reads SGHTA; CDR2 reads FQGNSA. V dropped 1 base and J dropped 8 bases, with 16 bases sitting between them. CDR3: CASSLEVGPQGTQYF. The CDR3 nucleotides are TGTGCCAGCAGCTTAGAAGTCGGGCCGCAGGGTACGCAGTATTTT.

This clonotype occurred many times. J is TRBJ2-2 and V is TRBV7-9; unclear D gene. Germline V gene lookup returns CDR1 SEHNR and CDR2 FQNEAQ (reference sequence). V was shortened by 5 bases and J by 1 base, with 8 bases between the two germline ends. This CDR3 has 14 residues. CDR3: CASSPNKNTGELFF. CDR3 DNA sequence: TGTGCCAGCAGCCCCAACAAGAACACCGGGGAGCTGTTTTTT.

This rearrangement joins TRBV10-3 to TRBJ1-2, with D possibly matching TRBD1 (5 bases). V was shortened by 5 bases and J by 3 bases, with 13 bases between the two germline ends. Germline V CDR1 and CDR2: ENHRY, SYGVKD. The CDR3 runs 14 residues. The CDR3 region is CAISSRAGDYGYTF. The CDR3 nucleotides read TGTGCCATCAGTAGCCGGGCGGGGGACTATGGCTACACCTTC.

This clonotype came up a few times. The chain is built from TRBV7-6 and TRBJ2-7, with 8 bases lining up with TRBD2. J lost 3 bases, V lost 5 bases, and 6 bases had no gene match. The CDR3 covers 14 residues. Germline assignment: CDR1 SGHVS and CDR2 FNYEAQ. Here the CDR3 reads CASSRREGGYEQYF. The CDR3, as DNA: TGTGCCAGCAGCCGTCGGGAGGGAGGCTACGAGCAGTACTTC. The variable domain in full, completed from reference TRBV7-6 and TRBJ2-7, reads GAGVSQSPRYKVTKRGQDVALRCDPISGHVSLYWYRQALGQGPEFLTYFNYEAQQDKSGLPNDRFSAERPEGSISTLTIQRTEQRDSAMYRCASSRREGGYEQYFGPGTRLTVT.

This clonotype came up many times. V and J are TRBV7-2 and TRBJ1-2; no clear D gene. The CDR3 runs to 13 residues. In germline, CDR1 is SGHTA, CDR2 FQGNSA. Trimming took off 2 bases at V and 0 bases at J, with 4 bases between the two ends. The CDR3 nucleotides read TGTGCCAGCAGCTTATCCGCTAACTATGGCTACACCTTC. This gives the protein CASSLSANYGYTF.

The sample holds a few counts of this clonotype. The chain couples TRBV7-9 to TRBJ1-2; 10 positions match TRBD1. V shed 5 bases, J shed 7 bases, and the junction held 10 bases outside the gene matches. From germline, CDR1 is SEHNR and CDR2 FQNEAQ (reference sequence). The CDR3 consists of 15 residues. CDR3 in DNA: TGTGCCAGCAGCCCTACCCGGACAGGGGGTCTTGGCTACACCTTC. Its protein product is CASSPTRTGGLGYTF.

This clonotype was recorded many times. The CDR3 DNA reads as TGTGCCAGCAGTCCGGAGGGCAATCAGCCCCAGCATTTT. It specifies CASSPEGNQPQHF. The chain recombines TRBV6-4 with TRBJ1-5, with D unresolved. The CDR3 consists of 13 residues. Trimming took off 5 bases at V and 2 bases at J, with 7 bases between the two ends. The germline V gene has CDR1 MRHNA and CDR2 SNTAGT.

The V call is TRBV4-3, the J call TRBJ2-2; 7 nucleotides match TRBD2. The germline V gene has CDR1 LGHNA and CDR2 YSLEER. The CDR3 consists of 14 residues. After removal of 1 base from V and 5 bases from J, the junction contained 1 base not matched to a gene. Here the CDR3 DNA reads TGCGCCAGCAGCCAAGGGGGGGGGACCGGGGAGCTGTTTTTT. Amino acid sequence: CASSQGGGTGELFF.

In its sample, this clonotype was seen many times. The V and J genes are TRBV7-3 and TRBJ2-1; TRBD1 aligns across 8 bases. Germline V gene data show CDR1 as SGHTA and CDR2 as FQGTGA. The junction had 9 bases not matched to a gene; V was cut back by 8 bases and J by 6 bases. The CDR3 has 14 amino acids. CDR3 sequence reads: CASGPGTGFNEQFF. CDR3 nucleotides: TGTGCCAGCGGACCCGGGACAGGTTTCAATGAGCAGTTCTTC. The variable domain in full, with the rest retrieved from reference TRBV7-3 and TRBJ2-1, is GAGVSQTPSNKVTEKGKYVELRCDPISGHTALYWYRQSLGQGPEFLIYFQGTGAADDSGLPNDRFFAVRPEGSVSTLKIQRTERGDSAVYLCASGPGTGFNEQFFGPGTRLTVL.

The V gene is TRBV10-3, the J gene TRBJ2-7, with 7 nucleotides matching TRBD1. Trimming at V came to 6 bases and at J to 1 base, leaving 6 bases not matched to a gene. The CDR3 contains 14 residues. Germline lookup yields CDR1 ENHRY and CDR2 SYGVKD. The CDR3 DNA reads TGTGCCATCAGGAGAAGGGACAGTTCCTACGAGCAGTACTTC. This sequence encodes CAIRRRDSSYEQYF.

This clonotype was counted between two and nine times. The chain joins TRBV3-1 to TRBJ2-7; tentatively, D is TRBD1 (5 bases). Trimming removed 0 bases from V and 3 bases from J, with 12 bases in between. CDR3 length: 15 residues. Germline V gene data show CDR1 as LGHDT and CDR2 as YNNKEL (reference sequence). CDR3 amino acids: CASSQERSGNYEQYF. For the CDR3, the DNA is TGTGCCAGCAGCCAAGAACGTTCAGGGAACTACGAGCAGTACTTC.

Ten or more counts support this clonotype. This sequence joins TRBV6-2 or TRBV6-3 and TRBJ2-7; 7 bases agree with TRBD1. Germline assignment: CDR1 MNHEY and CDR2 SVGEGT. CDR3 length equals 12 residues. Trimming removed 8 bases from V and 4 bases from J; junction bases left unmatched: 5. CDR3 nucleotide sequence: TGTGCCAGCCGGGACAGTTTTTACGAGCAGTACTTC. This translates into CASRDSFYEQYF.

In its sample, this clonotype was seen many times. The rearrangement joins TRBV5-5 to TRBJ2-1; 7 nucleotides match TRBD1. Germline assignment: CDR1 SGHKS and CDR2 YYEKEE (reference sequence). The CDR3 has 15 residues. The V segment lost 0 bases and the J segment 3 bases; nucleotides outside the gene matches: 3. The CDR3 region has the DNA TGTGCCAGCAGCTTGGTGTGGGACAGCTACAATGAGCAGTTCTTC. Its translation is CASSLVWDSYNEQFF.

The chain recombines TRBV20-1 with TRBJ1-2; D not resolved. From germline, CDR1 is DFQATT and CDR2 SNEGSKA (reference sequence). The CDR3 has 13 amino acids. The germline V and J ends were trimmed by 5 bases and 2 bases, with 12 bases remaining between them. As DNA, the CDR3 is TGCAGTGCTGCCCCGGCGGGGAACTATGGCTACACCTTC. Translating gives CSAAPAGNYGYTF.

This clonotype was seen many times. The chain carries TRBV6-2 or TRBV6-3 and TRBJ1-5; D not resolved. The V end lost 2 bases, the J end lost 5 bases, and 7 bases lay between the germline ends. Germline V gene data show CDR1 as MNHEY and CDR2 as SVGEGT. This CDR3 spans 13 amino acids. In DNA, the CDR3 is TGTGCCAGCAGTTACGATGGGTATCAGCCCCAGCATTTT. This encodes CASSYDGYQPQHF.

Remarks on this clonotype: A much larger clone differs by one base, so this may be a read error. It is likely a read error, because the conserved phenylalanine at the end of the CDR3 is missing. The V gene is TRBV11-3, the J gene TRBJ2-1; tentatively, D is TRBD2 (6 bases). Germline V gene sequence: CDR1 SGHNT, CDR2 YENEEA. The germline V and J ends were trimmed by 3 bases and 2 bases, with 8 bases remaining between them. The CDR3 consists of 14 residues. CDR3 sequence: CASSFGGTYNEQFL. The CDR3, as DNA: TGTGCCAGCAGCTTCGGCGGGACCTACAATGAGCAGTTCTTA.

This clonotype appeared many times. The chain couples TRBV28 to TRBJ2-3, with 13 bases fitting TRBD2. This CDR3 comprises 16 residues. V shed 2 bases, J shed 6 bases, and the junction held 5 bases outside the gene matches. Germline assignment: CDR1 MDHEN and CDR2 SYDVKM. CDR3 region: CASSLTSGRAVDTQYF. CDR3 sequence (DNA): TGTGCCAGCAGTTTAACTAGCGGGAGGGCAGTGGATACGCAGTATTTT.

This clonotype was observed at least ten times. The V and J genes are TRBV5-5 and TRBJ2-2; a possible D gene is TRBD1 (5 bases). Trimming removed 4 bases from V and 4 bases from J, with 14 bases in between. Germline V gives CDR1 SGHKS, CDR2 YYEKEE (reference sequence). The CDR3 covers 15 residues. In nucleotides, the CDR3 is TGTGCCAGCAGCCTTTCTACAGGCTTCACCGGGGAGCTGTTTTTT. Translating it yields CASSLSTGFTGELFF.

This clonotype came up a few times. This rearrangement joins TRBV5-4 to TRBJ2-3; D possibly corresponds to TRBD1 (5 bases). Germline CDR1 SGHNT, CDR2 YYREEE (reference sequence). V was pared by 5 bases and J by 1 base, with 14 bases between. The CDR3 contains 15 residues. The CDR3 region is CASRADSKGTDTQYF. The CDR3 DNA is TGTGCCAGCAGGGCAGACAGTAAAGGCACAGATACGCAGTATTTT.